This TCR beta chain was retrieved from a study of OX40 agonist ivuxolimab in advanced cancers. Across the whole study: Males comprised around 80% of the group, whose mean age was approximately 60 years (range roughly 23 to 90). Study-level findings and limits: CD4+ and CD8+ blood T cells expanded clonally by week 6 at 0.1 to 3.0 mg/kg.

Assay used: immunoSEQ multiplex PCR; TCRdb lists only in-frame clones, some missing. Among more than 40,000 clones listed, almost 90% were seen once. The V end was cut by 1 base, the J end by 1 base, with 4 bases between. Germline-derived CDR1 and CDR2 are SGHTA and FQGTGA. The CDR3 is 13 amino acids. This clone has a handful of counts. What it binds is unknown. This sample comprised CD4+ or CD8+ T cells sorted from blood, obtained in a trial of the OX40 agonist ivuxolimab. J is TRBJ1-1 and V is TRBV7-3; D is uncertain. This sequence originates from an adult with an advanced solid tumor such as melanoma, head and neck, liver or kidney cancer. CDR3 in DNA: TGTGCCAGCAGCTTAAACCAGAACACTGAAGCTTTCTTT. This sequence encodes CASSLNQNTEAFF.